These 22 T cell receptor beta chains originate from one sample sequenced in a study of response to subunit inactivated influenza vaccine. TCRdb re-derived calls from the RT-PCR reads in MiXCR, one entry per CDR3 protein. The top ten hold around 32% of the sample, which has 150,000 to 200,000 distinct CDR3 sequences, 12% seen once. These data were also filed under a second study, of T cells expressing NK-cell markers. That report notes: UMI-tagged 5'RACE template switching yielded the TCR beta cDNA.

The input for sequencing was CD8+ T cells sorted from PBMCs, taken 11 to 12 days after vaccination. These receptors were collected from a man aged 45-60 years who received an inactivated influenza vaccine.

A few counts support this clonotype. CDR3 DNA: TGTGCCAGCAGTGTTGACAGGGGCCACACTGAAGCTTTCTTT. Amino acid sequence: CASSVDRGHTEAFF. The V gene is TRBV2, the J gene TRBJ1-1; 8 nucleotides line up with TRBD1. CDR1 is SNHLY, CDR2 FYNNEI, per germline. V lost 4 bases and J lost 3; bases outside the gene matches: 4. CDR3 length: 14 amino acids.

This clonotype was recorded a few times. V usage is TRBV7-8 and J usage is TRBJ2-2, with TRBD2 matching over 9 bases. CDR3 length: 16 amino acids. With 1 base clipped from V and 7 bases from J, the junction kept 7 bases outside the gene matches. Germline V CDR1 and CDR2: SGHVS, FQNEAQ. The CDR3 sequence is CASSLVRGGVDGELFF. CDR3 sequence (DNA): TGTGCCAGCAGCTTAGTGCGCGGGGGGGTGGACGGGGAGCTGTTTTTT. Looking up the rest from reference TRBV7-8 and TRBJ2-2 gives the full variable domain: GAGVSQSPRYKVAKRGQDVALRCDPISGHVSLFWYQQALGQGPEFLTYFQNEAQLDKSGLPSDRFFAERPEGSVSTLKIQRTQQEDSAVYLCASSLVRGGVDGELFFGEGSRLTVL.

The CDR3 DNA sequence: TGCGCCAGCACTGCCGAGGTAGCGGGAGATTTAGAGACCCAGTACTTC. It encodes CASTAEVAGDLETQYF. V is TRBV10-2 and J is TRBJ2-5; 9 bases match TRBD2. With 7 bases clipped from V and 4 bases from J, the junction kept 13 bases outside the gene matches. Germline CDR1 reads WSHSY; CDR2 reads SAAADI. The CDR3 is made up of 16 amino acids.

The chain recombines TRBV7-2 with TRBJ2-1; 9 bases are shared with TRBD2. The CDR3 is 15 residues long. Germline loops: CDR1 SGHTA, CDR2 FQGNSA. V was pared by 5 bases and J by 1 base, with 3 bases of the junction left unmatched. CDR3 DNA: TGTGCCAGCAGCCTTCTAGCGGGATCCTACAATGAGCAGTTCTTC. Amino acid sequence: CASSLLAGSYNEQFF.

The chain recombines TRBV30 with TRBJ2-1; possible D gene TRBD1, 6 bases. V was trimmed by 6 bases and J by 0 bases, leaving 12 bases between them. This CDR3 is built from 14 residues. Germline V gene lookup returns CDR1 GTSNPN and CDR2 SVGIG (reference sequence). The CDR3 nucleotides are TGTGCCTGTATACAGGGTAGCTCCTACAATGAGCAGTTCTTC. It is translated as CACIQGSSYNEQFF.

This chain joins TRBV21-1 and TRBJ1-4. TRBV21-1 is tagged as a pseudogene. The CDR3 is 17 amino acids. The chain's CDR3 is CASSKGRKVATNEKLFF. CDR3 bases: TGTGCCAGCAGCAAAGGCAGAAAAGTTGCAACTAATGAAAAACTGTTTTTT.

Points on this clonotype: A junction end diverges from the germline sequence, so it may reflect a read error. This sequence joins TRBV4-2 and TRBJ2-7; 8 bases are a match to TRBD2. The germline gives CDR1 LGHNA, CDR2 YNFKEQ. This CDR3 is built from 15 residues. DNA for the CDR3: TGTGCCAGCAGTCCCGGGACTAGTTCGATCTACGAGGAGTACTTC. Its protein is CASSPGTSSIYEEYF.

The chain combines TRBV6-1 with TRBJ2-2; 7 bases are a match to TRBD1. The length of the CDR3 is 16 residues. V gave up 6 bases and J gave up 2 bases; unmatched junction bases: 9. Per germline, CDR1 MNHNS and CDR2 SASEGT. DNA of the CDR3: TGTGCCAGCAGGAGGACGACAGGGTCAAACACCGGGGAGCTGTTTTTT. Its protein product is CASRRTTGSNTGELFF.

This clonotype was found many times. This rearrangement joins TRBV25-1 to TRBJ2-7, with D possibly TRBD2 on 7 matching bases. V was cut by 8 bases and J by 0 bases, with 14 bases left in between. The length of the CDR3 is 14 residues. The germline CDR1 and CDR2 sequences are MGHDK and SYGVNS. The CDR3 spells CASDPGGYSYEQYF. The CDR3 nucleotides read TGTGCCAGCGATCCGGGGGGCTACTCCTACGAGCAGTACTTC.

This clonotype was seen at least ten times. DNA for the CDR3: TGTGCCATCAGTGAAGGGCAGGGCTTCACAGATACGCAGTATTTT. It encodes CAISEGQGFTDTQYF. This chain joins TRBV10-3 and TRBJ2-3; possibly TRBD1 for D (5 bases). The germline gives CDR1 ENHRY, CDR2 SYGVKD. The CDR3 runs 15 residues. The V and J ends lost 3 bases and 2 bases respectively, with 12 bases between them.

V usage is TRBV28 and J usage is TRBJ2-1; weak D call: TRBD2 (5 bases). Germline CDR1 reads MDHEN; CDR2 reads SYDVKM. The CDR3 spans 16 residues. Deletions cut 2 bases from V and 0 bases from J, with 11 bases between. The DNA of the CDR3 is TGTGCCAGCAGTTTACCTCGCGAGGGCTCCTACAATGAGCAGTTCTTC. This codes for CASSLPREGSYNEQFF. Variable domain in full (rest from reference TRBV28 and TRBJ2-1): DVKVTQSSRYLVKRTGEKVFLECVQDMDHENMFWYRQDPGLGLRLIYFSYDVKMKEKGDIPEGYSVSREKKERFSLILESASTNQTSMYLCASSLPREGSYNEQFFGPGTRLTVL.

The rearrangement links TRBV4-1 to TRBJ2-7, with D perhaps TRBD2 (5 bases). The CDR3 runs 16 residues. Germline CDR1 reads MGHRA; CDR2 reads YSYEKL. V was cut by 0 bases and J by 1 base, with 13 bases left in between. Here the CDR3 DNA reads TGCGCCAGCAGCCAAGATAGTCGCAGAGGGTCCTACGAGCAGTACTTC. Its protein product is CASSQDSRRGSYEQYF.

Concerning this clonotype: This may stem from a read error, because a much larger clone lies one nucleotide away. The J gene is TRBJ2-1, the V gene TRBV30; TRBD2 matches at 12 bases. Per the germline V gene, CDR1 is GTSNPN and CDR2 is SVGIG (reference sequence). This CDR3 contains 16 residues. As DNA, the CDR3 is TGTGACTGGAGTCTCTGGACTAGCGGGACCGCGGATGAGCAGTTCTTC. Amino acids: CDWSLWTSGTADEQFF.

This clonotype came up a few times. The chain carries TRBV29-1 and TRBJ2-7; TRBD2 matches at 10 bases. Per germline, CDR1 SQVTM and CDR2 ANQGSEA. Trimming removed 0 bases from V and 3 bases from J; junction bases left unmatched: 11. CDR3 length equals 17 residues. As DNA, the CDR3 is TGCAGCGTTGAAGAAGGAGCGGGAGGGCTAGCATACTACGAGCAGTACTTC. This sequence encodes CSVEEGAGGLAYYEQYF.

V gene TRBV20-1 combines with J gene TRBJ1-2; D call uncertain. V was clipped by 0 bases and J by 6 bases, with 20 bases between them. Germline V gives CDR1 DFQATT, CDR2 SNEGSKA (reference sequence). The CDR3 length is 16 residues. The CDR3, as DNA: TGCAGTGCTAGAGAAAGTTTTACTCGGGAGAAGGATGGCTACACCTTC. Encoded protein: CSARESFTREKDGYTF.

The chain has TRBV9 and TRBJ2-7; D may be TRBD2 (6 bases). Germline V lookup: CDR1 SGDLS, CDR2 YYNGEE. V lost 4 bases to trimming and J lost 3 bases, with 20 bases between them. There are 16 residues in the CDR3. CDR3 nucleotides: TGTGCCAGCAGCCATAGTATTAGGGCAGCGGGCTACGAGCAGTACTTC. It codes for CASSHSIRAAGYEQYF.

This clonotype was counted only a few times. The CDR3 protein is CASSSGTSYEQYF. CDR3 in DNA: TGTGCCAGCAGTTCGGGGACCTCCTACGAGCAGTACTTC. The V call is TRBV12-3 or TRBV12-4, the J call TRBJ2-7; TRBD1 or TRBD2 may be the D gene (5 bases each). The CDR3 has 13 residues. Trimming cost V 4 bases and J 0 bases, with 7 bases left between them.

The chain joins TRBV27 to TRBJ2-1; possibly TRBD2 for D (7 bases). This CDR3 is 17 amino acids long. Trimming removed 3 bases from V and 4 bases from J, with 19 bases in between. The germline gives CDR1 MNHEY, CDR2 SMNVEV (reference sequence). CDR3 in amino acids: CASSFGRGGVAYNEQFF. The CDR3 DNA reads TGTGCCAGCAGTTTTGGTAGAGGGGGGGTAGCTTACAATGAGCAGTTCTTC.

This chain connects TRBV6-2 or TRBV6-3 to TRBJ2-7; no definite D call. The CDR3 runs 12 residues. Trimming stripped 8 bases from V and 2 bases from J, with 10 bases between. The germline V gene encodes CDR1 MNHEY and CDR2 SVGEGT. CDR3 protein: CASSIVPYEQYF. The CDR3 region has the DNA TGTGCCAGCTCTATAGTCCCCTACGAGCAGTACTTC.

V usage is TRBV28 and J usage is TRBJ2-3; D gene uncertain. Germline values: CDR1 MDHEN, CDR2 SYDVKM. The length of the CDR3 is 13 residues. V was shortened by 3 bases and J by 2 bases, with 6 bases between the two germline ends. CDR3 coding DNA: TGTGCCAGCAGTTTGGCAGACACAGATACGCAGTATTTT. Its translation: CASSLADTDTQYF. The variable domain in full, completed from reference TRBV28 and TRBJ2-3, reads DVKVTQSSRYLVKRTGEKVFLECVQDMDHENMFWYRQDPGLGLRLIYFSYDVKMKEKGDIPEGYSVSREKKERFSLILESASTNQTSMYLCASSLADTDTQYFGPGTRLTVL.

CDR3 loop: CASSQGWGISGYTF. The CDR3 DNA reads TGTGCCAGCAGCCAAGGTTGGGGGATTAGTGGCTACACCTTC. The rearrangement joins TRBV3-1 to TRBJ1-2, with D possibly being TRBD1 (5 bases). Trimming left V 1 base short and J 7 bases short, with 13 bases between. The germline CDR1 and CDR2 sequences are LGHDT and YNNKEL (reference sequence). The CDR3 extends over 14 amino acids. Complete variable domain (other parts from reference TRBV3-1 and TRBJ1-2): DTAVSQTPKYLVTQMGNDKSIKCEQNLGHDTMYWYKQDSKKFLKIMFSYNNKELIINETVPNRFSPKSPDKAHLNLHINSLELGDSAVYFCASSQGWGISGYTFGSGTRLTVV.

The chain links TRBV20-1 to TRBJ2-7, with 7 bases lining up with TRBD2. The CDR3 covers 13 residues. V was clipped by 7 bases and J by 2 bases; unmatched bases: 8. Germline-derived CDR1 and CDR2 are DFQATT and SNEGSKA (reference sequence). Here the CDR3 DNA reads TGCAGTGGGACTAGACCTAGCGCCTACGAGCAGTACTTC. It codes for CSGTRPSAYEQYF.